These 5 T cell receptor beta chains were sequenced from one sample in a study of cytomegalovirus exposure and HLA in healthy donors. The PCR made use of 60 Vbeta and 13 Jbeta primers. Clones were sequenced by immunoSEQ multiplex PCR, and TCRdb holds only the in-frame ones, with some missing. The sample shows around 180,000 clones, approximately 81% of them seen only once. Sequenced: PBMCs. The origin of the receptors is a male donor in good health and CMV-seronegative.

The J gene is TRBJ2-1, the V gene TRBV6-5; 8 bases are shared with TRBD2. Germline V gives CDR1 MNHEY, CDR2 SVGAGI. The V and J ends lost 7 bases and 7 bases, in that order; junction bases with no gene match: 6. The CDR3 is made up of 13 amino acids. This CDR3 is CASTGGGENEQFF. The CDR3 coding sequence is TGTGCCAGCACGGGGGGGGGCGAGAATGAGCAGTTCTTC.

The chain combines TRBV6-5 with TRBJ1-5, with a weak D call TRBD1 (5 bases). The ends were cut back, 0 bases at V and 6 bases at J, with 9 bases in the middle. In germline, CDR1 is MNHEY, CDR2 SVGAGI. The CDR3 extends over 14 amino acids. CDR3 nucleotides: TGTGCCAGCAGTTACTCACATAGGGGTCAGCCCCAGCATTTT. Translating gives CASSYSHRGQPQHF.

The chain recombines TRBV7-2 with TRBJ2-5; the D gene is possibly TRBD2 (5 bases). Germline V gives CDR1 SGHTA, CDR2 FQGNSA. V was shortened by 1 base and J by 7 bases, with 10 bases between the two germline ends. CDR3 length: 13 residues. CDR3 coding DNA: TGTGCCAGCAGCTTAGTGCCTGAGGGGACCCAGTACTTC. This sequence encodes CASSLVPEGTQYF.

V and J are TRBV18 and TRBJ2-5, with 9 bases matching TRBD2. Trimming took 3 bases from V and 5 from J; bases not matched to a gene: 4. The CDR3 extends over 14 amino acids. CDR1 KGHSH and CDR2 LQKENI come from the germline V gene. CDR3: CASSPPSGRETQYF. The CDR3 DNA reads TGTGCCAGCTCACCCCCAAGCGGGAGGGAGACCCAGTACTTC.

The chain joins TRBV5-4 to TRBJ2-7, with TRBD2 identical over 8 bases. With V trimmed by 6 bases and J by 2 bases, 7 bases remained unmatched. In germline, CDR1 is SGHNT, CDR2 YYREEE (reference sequence). The CDR3 is made up of 14 amino acids. DNA of the CDR3: TGTGCCAGCACCCCGGGAGGGACGGCCTACGAGCAGTACTTC. It encodes CASTPGGTAYEQYF.